Sequencing of this T cell receptor beta chain was carried out in a study of blood T cell repertoires in COVID-19. There are 15 residues in the CDR3. J gave up 4 bases and V 7 bases, and 6 bases lay outside the gene matches. Germline-derived CDR1 and CDR2 are SNHLY and FYNNEI. Data came from immunoSEQ multiplex PCR; TCRdb stores just in-frame clones and leaves some out. The sample records around 300,000 clones, around 86% being singletons. The TCR sequence derives from a woman aged 40 to 50 who had recovered from COVID-19. What was sequenced was peripheral blood. V and J are TRBV2 and TRBJ1-6, with 8 bases that match TRBD1. CDR3: CASTQGQGYNSPLHF. Written as DNA, the CDR3 is TGTGCCAGCACCCAAGGACAGGGATATAATTCACCCCTCCACTTT.